The clone carrying this TCR beta chain was counted ten times or more. TCRdb reprocessed the RT-PCR reads with MiXCR, giving one entry per CDR3 protein. Here the sample spans hundreds of thousands of distinct CDR3 sequences, approximately 15% being singletons. The CDR3 is made up of 14 amino acids. V was clipped by 6 bases and J by 3 bases; unmatched bases: 8. Germline V lookup: CDR1 SQVTM, CDR2 ANQGSEA. The chain employs TRBV29-1 and TRBJ1-5; TRBD1 aligns across 7 bases. Sequencing was performed on memory CD4+ T cells from blood. The receptor's source is a female donor in good health, serving as a healthy control. As DNA, the CDR3 is TGCAGCGTCGGACAGGCCGCCGACAATCAGCCCCAGCATTTT. This gives the protein CSVGQAADNQPQHF.